In this sample, the clone carrying this TCR beta chain turned up once. The data are from a study of blood T cell repertoires in COVID-19. On the study more broadly: Two consecutive negative NP/OP PCR tests, clearance, or resolved symptoms defined Cohort 3 recovery. In each case, the material was cDNA or gDNA derived from T cells, B-cell-depleted T cells, or PBMCs. The samples span acute and convalescent COVID-19 from the United States, Italy and Spain.

The table came from immunoSEQ multiplex PCR; TCRdb's copy has only in-frame clones and leaves some out. The sample yields 200,000 to 250,000 clones, roughly nine tenths seen once. The V gene's germline CDR1 is SGHNT and CDR2 YYREEE (reference sequence). CDR3 size: 15 residues. The ends were cut back, 2 bases at V and 1 base at J, with 10 bases in the middle. Participant-reported clinical history was the basis for cohort assignment. This clonotype originated in a woman aged 45 to 65 in a cohort exposed to, infected with or recovered from COVID-19 (not recorded which). The source material was PBMCs or T cells enriched from blood (not recorded which). V is TRBV5-4 and J is TRBJ1-3, with D possibly matching TRBD1 (5 bases). The CDR3: CASSLLRDSGNTIYF. Written as DNA, the CDR3 is TGTGCCAGCAGCTTACTCAGGGATTCTGGAAACACCATATATTTT.